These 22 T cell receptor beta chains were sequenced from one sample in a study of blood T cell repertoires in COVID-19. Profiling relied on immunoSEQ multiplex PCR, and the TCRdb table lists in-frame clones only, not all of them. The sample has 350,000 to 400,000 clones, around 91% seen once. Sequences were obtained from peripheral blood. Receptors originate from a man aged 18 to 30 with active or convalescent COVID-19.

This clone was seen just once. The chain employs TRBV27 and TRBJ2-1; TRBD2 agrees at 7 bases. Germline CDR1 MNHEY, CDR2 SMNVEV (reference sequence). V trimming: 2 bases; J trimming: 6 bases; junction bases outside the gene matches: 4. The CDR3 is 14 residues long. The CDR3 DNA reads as TGTGCCAGCAGTTTAACGGGGAGGGCCAATGAGCAGTTCTTC. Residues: CASSLTGRANEQFF.

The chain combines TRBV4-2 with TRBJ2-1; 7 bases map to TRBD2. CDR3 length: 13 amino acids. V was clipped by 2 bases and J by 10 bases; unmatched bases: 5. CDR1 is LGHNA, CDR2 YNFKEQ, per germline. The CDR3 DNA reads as TGTGCCAGCAGCCAACGCGGGGGACCAGAGCAGTTCTTC. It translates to CASSQRGGPEQFF.

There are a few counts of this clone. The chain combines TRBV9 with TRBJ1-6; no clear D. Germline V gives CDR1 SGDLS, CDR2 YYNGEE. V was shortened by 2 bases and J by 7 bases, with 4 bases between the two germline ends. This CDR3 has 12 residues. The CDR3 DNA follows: TGTGCCAGCAGCGTCTACAATTCACCCCTCCACTTT. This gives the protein CASSVYNSPLHF.

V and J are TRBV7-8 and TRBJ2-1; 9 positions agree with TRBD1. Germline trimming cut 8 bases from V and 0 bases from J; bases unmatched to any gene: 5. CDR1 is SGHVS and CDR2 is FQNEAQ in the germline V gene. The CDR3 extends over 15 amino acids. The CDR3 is CASGGTGSSYNEQFF. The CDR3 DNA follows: TGTGCCAGCGGCGGGACAGGGAGCTCCTACAATGAGCAGTTCTTC.

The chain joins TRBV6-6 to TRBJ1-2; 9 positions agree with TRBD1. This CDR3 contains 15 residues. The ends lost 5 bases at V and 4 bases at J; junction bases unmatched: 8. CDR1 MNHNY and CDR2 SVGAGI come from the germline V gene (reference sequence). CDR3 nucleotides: TGTGCCAGCAGTAAGACACAGGGGGCCGGCTATGGCTACACCTTC. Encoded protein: CASSKTQGAGYGYTF.

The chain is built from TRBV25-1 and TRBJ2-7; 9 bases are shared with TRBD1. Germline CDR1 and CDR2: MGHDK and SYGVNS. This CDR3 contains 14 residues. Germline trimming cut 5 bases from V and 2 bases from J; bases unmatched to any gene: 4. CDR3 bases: TGTGCCAGCAGTCCCGGACAGGGGCCCTACGAGCAGTACTTC. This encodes CASSPGQGPYEQYF.

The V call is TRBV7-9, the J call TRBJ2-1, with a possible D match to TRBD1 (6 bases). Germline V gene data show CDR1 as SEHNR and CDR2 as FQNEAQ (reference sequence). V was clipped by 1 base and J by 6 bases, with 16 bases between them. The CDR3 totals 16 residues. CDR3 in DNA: TGTGCCAGCAGCTTAGTTGTGGGGGCGGTGGGCAATGAGCAGTTCTTC. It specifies CASSLVVGAVGNEQFF.

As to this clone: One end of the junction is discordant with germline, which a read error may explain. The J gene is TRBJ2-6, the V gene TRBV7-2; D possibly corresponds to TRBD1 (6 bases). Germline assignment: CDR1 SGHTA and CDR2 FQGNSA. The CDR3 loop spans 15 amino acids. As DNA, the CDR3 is TGTGCCAGCACCCGCGCGGGTTTGGGGGCCAACGTGCTGACTTTC. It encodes CASTRAGLGANVLTF.

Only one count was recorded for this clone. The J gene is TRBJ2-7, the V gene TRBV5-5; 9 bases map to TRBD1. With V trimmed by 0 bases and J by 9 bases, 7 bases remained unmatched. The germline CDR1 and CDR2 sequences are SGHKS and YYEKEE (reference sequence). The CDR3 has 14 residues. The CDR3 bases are TGTGCCAGCAGCTTGGGACAGGGGGTTCAGGCGCAGTACTTC. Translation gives CASSLGQGVQAQYF.

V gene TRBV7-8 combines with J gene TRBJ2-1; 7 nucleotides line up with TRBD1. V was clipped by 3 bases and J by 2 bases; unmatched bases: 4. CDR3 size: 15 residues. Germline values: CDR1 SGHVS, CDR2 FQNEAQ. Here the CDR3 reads CASSFLRGPYNEQFF. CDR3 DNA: TGTGCCAGCAGCTTTTTAAGGGGGCCCTACAATGAGCAGTTCTTC.

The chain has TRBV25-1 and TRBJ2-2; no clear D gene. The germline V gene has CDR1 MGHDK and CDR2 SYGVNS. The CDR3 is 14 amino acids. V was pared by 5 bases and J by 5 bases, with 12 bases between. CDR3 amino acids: CASSSHAETGELFF. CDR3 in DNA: TGTGCCAGCAGTTCCCATGCGGAGACCGGGGAGCTGTTTTTT. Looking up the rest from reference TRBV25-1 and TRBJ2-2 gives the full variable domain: EADIYQTPRYLVIGTGKKITLECSQTMGHDKMYWYQQDPGMELHLIHYSYGVNSTEKGDLSSESTVSRIRTEHFPLTLESARPSHTSQYLCASSSHAETGELFFGEGSRLTVL.

The CDR3 DNA is TGTGCAAGTCGCTTAGGTCTAGCGGGGACGGATGGCTACACCTTC. Translation: CASRLGLAGTDGYTF. The chain recombines TRBV12-2 with TRBJ1-2. TRBV12-2 is termed a pseudogene. There are 15 residues in the CDR3.

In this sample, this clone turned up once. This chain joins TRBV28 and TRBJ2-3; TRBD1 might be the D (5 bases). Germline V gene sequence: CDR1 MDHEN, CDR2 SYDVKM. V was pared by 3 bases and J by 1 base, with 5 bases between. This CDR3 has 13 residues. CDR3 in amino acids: CASSFRGTDTQYF. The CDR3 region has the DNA TGTGCCAGCAGTTTCAGGGGCACAGATACGCAGTATTTT.

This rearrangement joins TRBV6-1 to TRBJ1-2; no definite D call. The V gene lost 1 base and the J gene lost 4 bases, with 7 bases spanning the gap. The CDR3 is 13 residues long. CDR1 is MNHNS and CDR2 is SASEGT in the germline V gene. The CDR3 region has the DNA TGTGCCAGCAGTGAAGACAGATCCTATGGCTACACCTTC. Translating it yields CASSEDRSYGYTF.

The CDR3: CASSSSGLANYGYTF. The CDR3 DNA follows: TGTGCCAGCAGTTCATCTGGTTTAGCTAACTATGGCTACACCTTC. This chain uses TRBV6-2 or TRBV6-3 with TRBJ1-2, with unresolved D. The V gene lost 4 bases and the J gene lost 0 bases, with 12 bases spanning the gap. Germline-derived CDR1 and CDR2 are MNHEY and SVGEGT. This CDR3 is 15 amino acids long.

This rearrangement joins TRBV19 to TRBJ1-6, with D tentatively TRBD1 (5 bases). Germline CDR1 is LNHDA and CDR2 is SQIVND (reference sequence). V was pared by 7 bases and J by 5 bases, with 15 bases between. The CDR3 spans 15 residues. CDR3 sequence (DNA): TGTGCCAGTAAACCGCAGGGTCGGAATAATTCACCCCTCCACTTT. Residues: CASKPQGRNNSPLHF.

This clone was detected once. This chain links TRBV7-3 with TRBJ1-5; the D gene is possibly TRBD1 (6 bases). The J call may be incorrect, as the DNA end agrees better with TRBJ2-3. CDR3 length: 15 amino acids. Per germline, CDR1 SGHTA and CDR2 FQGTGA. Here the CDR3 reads CASSLIRAGDQPQYF. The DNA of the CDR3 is TGTGCCAGCAGCTTAATTCGGGCAGGGGATCAGCCCCAGTATTTT.

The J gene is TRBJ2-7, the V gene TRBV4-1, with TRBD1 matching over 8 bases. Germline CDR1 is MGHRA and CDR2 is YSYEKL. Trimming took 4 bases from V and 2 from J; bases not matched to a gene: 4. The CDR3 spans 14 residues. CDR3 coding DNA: TGCGCCAGCAGCCCGGGACAGGCCGCCTACGAGCAGTACTTC. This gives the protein CASSPGQAAYEQYF.

The CDR3 sequence is CASSPRAGFFEQYF. CDR3 bases: TGTGCCAGCAGTCCCCGAGCCGGGTTCTTCGAGCAGTACTTC. The rearrangement links TRBV2 to TRBJ2-7; D remains ambiguous. Germline V CDR1 and CDR2: SNHLY, FYNNEI. The CDR3 has 14 residues. Trimming cost V 5 bases and J 6 bases, with 17 bases left between them.

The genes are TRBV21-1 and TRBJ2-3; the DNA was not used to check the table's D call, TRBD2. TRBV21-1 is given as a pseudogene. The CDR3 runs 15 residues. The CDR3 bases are TGTGCCAGCCCCCACCCAGGAGGGAGCACAGATACGCAGTATTTT. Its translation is CASPHPGGSTDTQYF.

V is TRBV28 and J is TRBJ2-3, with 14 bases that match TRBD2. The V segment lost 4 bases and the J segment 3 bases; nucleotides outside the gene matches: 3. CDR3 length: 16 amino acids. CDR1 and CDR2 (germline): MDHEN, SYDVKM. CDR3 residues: CASSSRTSGGTDTQYF. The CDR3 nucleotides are TGTGCCAGCAGTTCCCGGACTAGCGGGGGGACAGATACGCAGTATTTT.

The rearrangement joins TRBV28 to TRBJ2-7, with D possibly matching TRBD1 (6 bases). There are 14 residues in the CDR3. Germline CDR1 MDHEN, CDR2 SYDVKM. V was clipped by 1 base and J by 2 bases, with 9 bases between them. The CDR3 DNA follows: TGTGCCAGCAGTTTATACTCAGGGGCCTACGAGCAGTACTTC. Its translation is CASSLYSGAYEQYF.